Listed below are T cell receptor beta chains from one sample, sequenced in a study of blood T cell repertoires in COVID-19. Measured with immunoSEQ multiplex PCR; TCRdb has only the in-frame clones, and not every one. The table shows about 310,000 clones, with roughly 84% occurring only once. The sequencing sample was made of peripheral blood. The receptors were gathered from a man aged 50-60 years with active or convalescent COVID-19. Both conserved end residues are trimmed from each CDR3. Fields, in order: V gene, J gene, CDR3 protein.

v_call: TRBV14
j_call: TRBJ1-1
cdr3_aa: ASSQHRGNTEAF

v_call: TRBV5-6
j_call: TRBJ1-6
cdr3_aa: ASSRGTGGEGSMSPLH

v_call: TRBV18
j_call: TRBJ1-6
cdr3_aa: ASSRGSANSPLH

v_call: TRBV5-6
j_call: TRBJ2-3
cdr3_aa: ASSIGTVTDTQY

v_call: TRBV20-1
j_call: TRBJ2-1
cdr3_aa: SARQDNEQF

v_call: TRBV7-2
j_call: TRBJ1-2
cdr3_aa: ASSPDRTNYGYT

v_call: TRBV5-1
j_call: TRBJ2-7
cdr3_aa: ASSSTGGVYEQY

v_call: TRBV28
j_call: TRBJ1-4
cdr3_aa: ASSPLQGAGEKLF

v_call: TRBV4-2
j_call: TRBJ1-5
cdr3_aa: ASSQEGGASNQPQH

v_call: TRBV10-3
j_call: TRBJ1-1
cdr3_aa: AITGSDRPNTEAF

v_call: TRBV15
j_call: TRBJ1-5
cdr3_aa: ATREDTNQRPQH